What follows are 17 T cell receptor beta chains derived from one specimen sequenced in a study of PD-L1 blockade in urothelial cancer. Sequencing used immunoSEQ multiplex PCR; TCRdb keeps in-frame clones, though not all of them. The sample has about 51,000 clones, around 85% seen once; the top ten hold around 16%. The specimen was PBMCs, collected around atezolizumab (anti-PD-L1) treatment. The source of these receptors is a man in his 60s with urothelial cancer.

Only a few counts were recorded for this clone. The chain employs TRBV7-9 and TRBJ2-7; D unresolved. The CDR3 has 13 residues. Per germline, CDR1 SEHNR and CDR2 FQNEAQ (reference sequence). Trimming cost V 1 base and J 3 bases, with 7 bases left between them. The CDR3 sequence is CASSLVGVYEQYF. The CDR3 DNA reads as TGTGCCAGCAGCTTAGTTGGAGTCTACGAGCAGTACTTC.

This chain uses TRBV5-8 with TRBJ1-5, with a tentative D call TRBD1 (5 bases). Germline CDR1 reads SGHTS; CDR2 reads YDEGEE. The CDR3 extends over 12 amino acids. Deletions cut 4 bases from V and 5 bases from J, with 7 bases between. The CDR3 loop reads CASSPRDQPQHF. The CDR3 DNA is TGTGCCAGCAGCCCCAGGGATCAGCCCCAGCATTTT.

The DNA of the CDR3 is TGTGCCAGCAGCTCCTCCGGGGGGGCAAATGAAAAACTGTTTTTT. It translates to CASSSSGGANEKLFF. The J gene is TRBJ1-4, the V gene TRBV7-6; possibly TRBD1 for D (6 bases). CDR1 is SGHVS, CDR2 FNYEAQ, per germline. With 4 bases removed from V and 5 bases from J, the gap between germline ends came to 14 bases. CDR3 length equals 15 residues.

The V and J genes are TRBV7-6 and TRBJ2-1, with 8 bases lining up with TRBD2. The CDR3 consists of 18 residues. The V gene's germline CDR1 is SGHVS and CDR2 FNYEAQ. Trimming at V came to 8 bases and at J to 5 bases, leaving 20 bases not matched to a gene. The CDR3 region has the DNA TGTGCCAGCCACCCCGCCCCCCGCCAACTAGCGGCAAACAATGAGCAGTTCTTC. This sequence encodes CASHPAPRQLAANNEQFF.

The V and J genes are TRBV4-2 and TRBJ1-1; 12 positions match TRBD1. This CDR3 is 14 amino acids long. Germline CDR1 and CDR2: LGHNA and YNFKEQ. V dropped 0 bases and J dropped 11; count of bases not matched to a gene: 4. The CDR3 region is CASSQEGGQGAAFF. CDR3 in DNA: TGTGCCAGCAGCCAAGAGGGGGGACAGGGGGCGGCTTTCTTT.

This clone was seen only once. This chain links TRBV29-1 with TRBJ2-3; 9 bases align to TRBD1. Germline values: CDR1 SQVTM, CDR2 ANQGSEA. The CDR3 is 15 residues long. J lost 3 bases, V lost 8 bases, and 12 bases had no gene match. In nucleotides, the CDR3 is TGCAGCTTCCGGGACAGGGTTTTTGATACAGATACGCAGTATTTT. Amino acid sequence: CSFRDRVFDTDTQYF.

The chain joins TRBV19 to TRBJ2-2, with 8 bases aligning to TRBD1. Germline V lookup: CDR1 LNHDA, CDR2 SQIVND (reference sequence). This CDR3 has 17 residues. Germline trimming cut 0 bases from V and 6 bases from J; bases unmatched to any gene: 9. CDR3 DNA sequence: TGTGCCAGTAGTATAGACTACAGGGGGGCGGGGTCCGGGGAGCTGTTTTTT. Protein: CASSIDYRGAGSGELFF.

This chain uses TRBV28 with TRBJ2-2; 8 bases align to TRBD1. V lost 1 base, J lost 2 bases, and 6 bases stayed unmatched. CDR1 MDHEN and CDR2 SYDVKM come from the germline V gene. CDR3 length: 17 residues. DNA of the CDR3: TGTGCCAGCAGTTTATCCCCGGGACAGGTCAACACCGGGGAGCTGTTTTTT. Protein product: CASSLSPGQVNTGELFF.

The V call is TRBV5-1, the J call TRBJ2-2, with a weak D call TRBD1 (5 bases). Trimming took off 7 bases at V and 0 bases at J, with 10 bases between the two ends. The CDR3 consists of 14 residues. The germline V gene encodes CDR1 SGHRS and CDR2 YFSETQ. The CDR3: CASFKGSNTGELFF. DNA of the CDR3: TGCGCCAGCTTCAAGGGGTCGAACACCGGGGAGCTGTTTTTT.

The chain recombines TRBV6-1 with TRBJ1-5, with D perhaps matching TRBD1 (6 bases). Trimming took 6 bases from V and 1 from J, leaving 13 bases between them. This CDR3 comprises 15 residues. The V gene's germline CDR1 is MNHNS and CDR2 SASEGT. The CDR3 coding sequence is TGTGCCAGCAGCTCCCTCGACAGGAGCAATCAGCCCCAGCATTTT. Translating gives CASSSLDRSNQPQHF.

The chain has TRBV4-1 and TRBJ1-2; D is ambiguous. From germline, CDR1 is MGHRA and CDR2 YSYEKL. There are 14 residues in the CDR3. V lost 0 bases, J lost 4 bases, and 9 bases lay in between. The CDR3 DNA follows: TGCGCCAGCAGCCAAGAGAGGCAACTCTATGGCTACACCTTC. It yields the protein CASSQERQLYGYTF.

The chain carries TRBV11-1 and TRBJ2-7, with D uncertain. Per the germline V gene, CDR1 is SGHAT and CDR2 is FQDESV (reference sequence). The CDR3 is 13 amino acids. The ends were cut back, 1 base at V and 3 bases at J, with 7 bases in the middle. The CDR3 nucleotides read TGTGCCAGCAGCTTAGTGGCCCGCTACGAGCAGTACTTC. Its protein is CASSLVARYEQYF.

The chain carries TRBV11-3 and TRBJ2-3; possibly TRBD1 for D (5 bases). This CDR3 spans 14 amino acids. Germline V gene data show CDR1 as SGHNT and CDR2 as YENEEA. V was trimmed by 1 base and J by 4 bases, leaving 9 bases between them. The CDR3 DNA is TGTGCCAGCAGCTTAGTGCAGGGCTCAGATACGCAGTATTTT. As protein: CASSLVQGSDTQYF.

The V call is TRBV6-4, the J call TRBJ2-3; TRBD2 matches at 8 bases. The CDR3 is 17 residues long. Germline CDR1 reads MRHNA; CDR2 reads SNTAGT. Trimming removed 4 bases from V and 5 bases from J; junction bases left unmatched: 14. CDR3 DNA sequence: TGTGCCAGCAGTGTCGGAGTCTCTCCGGGGGGGGGAGATACGCAGTATTTT. Translated: CASSVGVSPGGGDTQYF.

The table lists this clone with a count of one. The V and J genes are TRBV5-1 and TRBJ1-1, with D possibly matching TRBD1 (5 bases). Germline lookup yields CDR1 SGHRS and CDR2 YFSETQ. There are 14 residues in the CDR3. V was trimmed by 5 bases and J by 4 bases, leaving 15 bases between them. The CDR3 reads CASRREGRRTEAFF. DNA of the CDR3: TGCGCCAGCAGGCGAGAGGGGAGGCGCACTGAAGCTTTCTTT. Full variable domain (missing parts from reference TRBV5-1 and TRBJ1-1): KAGVTQTPRYLIKTRGQQVTLSCSPISGHRSVSWYQQTPGQGLQFLFEYFSETQRNKGNFPGRFSGRQFSNSRSEMNVSTLELGDSALYLCASRREGRRTEAFFGQGTRLTVV.

CDR3 nucleotide sequence: TGTGCCAGCAGCTCCTCCGAAGGGGGAACCTCCTACGAGCAGTACTTC. It encodes CASSSSEGGTSYEQYF. The chain joins TRBV5-6 to TRBJ2-7; D perhaps matches TRBD1 (6 bases). CDR1 SGHDT and CDR2 YYEEEE come from the germline V gene. V lost 3 bases to trimming and J lost 0 bases, with 16 bases between them. This CDR3 spans 16 amino acids.

This chain uses TRBV29-1 with TRBJ2-7; 7 bases align to TRBD1. Per germline, CDR1 SQVTM and CDR2 ANQGSEA. The CDR3 spans 11 residues. The ends lost 4 bases at V and 6 bases at J; junction bases unmatched: 3. The CDR3 reads CSVATGAEQYF. DNA of the CDR3: TGCAGCGTTGCAACAGGGGCCGAGCAGTACTTC.